This T cell receptor (beta chain) was sequenced during a study of blood T cell repertoires in COVID-19. Germline V lookup: CDR1 MDHEN, CDR2 SYDVKM. V dropped 6 bases and J dropped 3 bases, with 20 bases sitting between them. The CDR3 runs 16 residues. Profiling relied on immunoSEQ multiplex PCR, and the TCRdb table lists in-frame clones only, not all of them. The table has 150,000 or so clones, roughly three quarters seen once. Sequenced material: peripheral blood. The receptor comes from an older woman with COVID-19, enrolled during active disease. V and J are TRBV28 and TRBJ1-1; D is possibly TRBD1 (5 bases). The CDR3 bases are TGTGCCAGCAGCAATAACATGGGCCGGGGGGACACTGAAGCTTTCTTT. This gives the protein CASSNNMGRGDTEAFF.